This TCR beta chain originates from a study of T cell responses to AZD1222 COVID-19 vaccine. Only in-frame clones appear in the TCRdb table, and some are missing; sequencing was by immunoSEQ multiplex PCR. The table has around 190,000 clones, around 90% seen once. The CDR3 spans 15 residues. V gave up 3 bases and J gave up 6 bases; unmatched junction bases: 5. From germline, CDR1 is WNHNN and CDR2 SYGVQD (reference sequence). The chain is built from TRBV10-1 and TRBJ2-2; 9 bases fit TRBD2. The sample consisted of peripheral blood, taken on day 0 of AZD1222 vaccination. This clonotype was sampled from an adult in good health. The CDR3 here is CASSEQRGVSGELFF. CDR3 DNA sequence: TGCGCCAGCAGTGAACAGCGGGGGGTCTCCGGGGAGCTGTTTTTT.